This T cell receptor beta chain was captured in a study of lymphopenia after photon versus proton radiotherapy. The protocol was immunoSEQ multiplex PCR, while the TCRdb copy is restricted to in-frame clones and leaves out a portion. Of 25,000 to 30,000 clones in the sample, approximately 87% were seen once. Trimming shortened V by 4 bases and J by 4 bases, and 21 bases separated the two germline ends. The germline V gene encodes CDR1 SEHNR and CDR2 FQNEAQ (reference sequence). CDR3 length: 17 amino acids. Points on this clone: Its specificity is unknown.

Study outcomes and limitations: A bigger post-nadir fall in TCR diversity correlated inversely with survival time in deceased patients. Oligoclonal CD8+ Temra expansion after nadir drove photon patients' diversity drop.

The sequencing here drew on peripheral blood, taken from a patient treated with proton-based radiotherapy. The chain combines TRBV7-9 with TRBJ2-3; TRBD2 might be the D (6 bases). This clonotype originated in a woman aged 55-70 years with cholangiocarcinoma. Some clones in this sample may be carry-over from other donors' samples. CDR3 nucleotide sequence: TGTGCCAGCAGCTGGCCCCCCGGGAGCTTTAACCCAGATACGCAGTATTTT. Protein product: CASSWPPGSFNPDTQYF.